The 29 T cell receptor beta chains in this list originate from one sample, sequenced in a study of CD8+CD57+ T cells in acquired aplastic anemia. CD8+CD57+ cell expansion, shown by flow cytometry, had occurred in the patients selected for sequencing. CDR3 and TCR beta VDJ profiling relied on genomic DNA as the template. TCRdb re-derived calls from the reads in MiXCR, one entry per CDR3 protein. The sample records 450,000 to 550,000 distinct CDR3 sequences, roughly a third being singletons. What was sequenced was sorted CD4+, CD8+, or CD8+CD57+ T cells (not recorded which) from PBMCs. Source of these receptors: a human donor with aplastic anemia.

Concerning this clonotype: A much more abundant neighbour one base away suggests this may be a read error. CDR3 DNA: TGTGCCAGCAGCTTCTCAAATCATATCAATCAGCCCCAGCGTTTT. Protein: CASSFSNHINQPQRF. The gene calls are TRBV7-2 and TRBJ1-5; no clear D gene. Germline V gene data show CDR1 as SGHTA and CDR2 as FQGNSA. CDR3 length: 15 amino acids.

V and J are TRBV27 and TRBJ1-2, with no clear D. Trimming shortened V by 1 base and J by 2 bases, and 5 bases separated the two germline ends. CDR1 MNHEY and CDR2 SMNVEV come from the germline V gene (reference sequence). The CDR3 has 13 residues. The CDR3 is CASSLWANYGYTF. The DNA for the CDR3 is TGTGCCAGCAGTTTATGGGCCAACTATGGCTACACCTTC.

This chain joins TRBV19 and TRBJ2-1; TRBD1 is a possible D gene (5 bases). Germline V gene lookup returns CDR1 LNHDA and CDR2 SQIVND (reference sequence). Trimming shortened V by 6 bases and J by 3 bases, and 15 bases separated the two germline ends. The CDR3 contains 15 residues. For the CDR3, the DNA is TGTGCCAGTAGAAGCGACAGTCGAAGCTACAATGAGCAGTTCTTC. Its protein is CASRSDSRSYNEQFF. Full variable domain (rest looked up from reference TRBV19 and TRBJ2-1): DGGITQSPKYLFRKEGQNVTLSCEQNLNHDAMYWYRQDPGQGLRLIYYSQIVNDFQKGDIAEGYSVSREKKESFPLTVTSAQKNPTAFYLCASRSDSRSYNEQFFGPGTRLTVL.

In its sample, this clonotype was seen a few times. The junction and the germline gene differ at one end; a read error may be behind it. This chain connects TRBV5-1 to TRBJ2-5; a possible D gene is TRBD1 (5 bases). CDR1 is SGHRS and CDR2 is YFSETQ in the germline V gene. The CDR3 is made up of 14 amino acids. CDR3 nucleotide sequence: TGCGCCAGCAGCTCCCAGGGATACCAAGAGATCCAGTACTTC. Protein sequence: CASSSQGYQEIQYF.

The chain carries TRBV15 and TRBJ2-7; 10 bases are a match to TRBD1. Germline V CDR1 and CDR2: LNHNV, YYDKDF (reference sequence). The CDR3 has 17 residues. V gave up 1 base and J gave up 5 bases; unmatched junction bases: 11. Here the CDR3 DNA reads TGTGCCACCAGCAGAGGGCGGAAAGCGGGACAGGGGAACGAGCAGTACTTC. It is translated as CATSRGRKAGQGNEQYF.

This chain uses TRBV11-2 with TRBJ2-1; the match to TRBD2 covers 12 bases. CDR3 length equals 15 residues. The germline CDR1 and CDR2 sequences are SGHAT and FQNNGV. The ends lost 5 bases at V and 10 bases at J; junction bases unmatched: 9. The CDR3 DNA follows: TGTGCCAGCAGCCCCAGACTAGCGGGAGATGGGGAGCAGTTCTTC. Its protein product is CASSPRLAGDGEQFF.

V usage is TRBV11-3 and J usage is TRBJ1-1; D is possibly TRBD1 (5 bases). Germline-derived CDR1 and CDR2 are SGHNT and YENEEA. V lost 6 bases and J lost 5, with 13 bases in between. There are 13 residues in the CDR3. CDR3 region: CASSRQPLTEAFF. CDR3 coding DNA: TGTGCCAGCAGTAGACAGCCTCTTACTGAAGCTTTCTTT. Complete variable domain (other parts from reference TRBV11-3 and TRBJ1-1): EAGVVQSPRYKIIEKKQPVAFWCNPISGHNTLYWYLQNLGQGPELLIRYENEEAVDDSQLPKDRFSAERLKGVDSTLKIQPAELGDSAVYLCASSRQPLTEAFFGQGTRLTVV.

The V gene is TRBV25-1, the J gene TRBJ2-3, with TRBD2 matching over 10 bases. This CDR3 has 16 amino acids. From germline, CDR1 is MGHDK and CDR2 SYGVNS. Trimming removed 6 bases from V and 1 base from J; junction bases left unmatched: 7. The CDR3 region is CASSTLAGAGTDTQYF. CDR3 nucleotide sequence: TGTGCCAGCAGCACCCTAGCGGGGGCGGGCACAGATACGCAGTATTTT.

V is TRBV19 and J is TRBJ1-1, with D tentatively TRBD1 (5 bases). Germline V lookup: CDR1 LNHDA, CDR2 SQIVND (reference sequence). The V end lost 9 bases, the J end lost 1 base, and 9 bases lay between the germline ends. This CDR3 region has 12 residues. The CDR3 DNA follows: TGTGCCAGCGGGGGTCCGAACACTGAAGCTTTCTTT. Encoded protein: CASGGPNTEAFF.

Ten or more counts support this clonotype. An end of the junction does not agree with germline; a read error may underlie this. The J gene is TRBJ1-1, the V gene TRBV7-2, with D unclear. The CDR3 extends over 11 amino acids. Germline V gives CDR1 SGHTA, CDR2 FQGNSA. CDR3 DNA: TGTGCCAGTAGCTTGAGAGTTGAAGCTTTCTTT. As protein: CASSLRVEAFF.

This clonotype was recorded only once. The chain joins TRBV19 to TRBJ1-5; 8 bases are a match to TRBD1. The length of the CDR3 is 15 residues. Germline loops: CDR1 LNHDA, CDR2 SQIVND (reference sequence). The V segment lost 8 bases and the J segment 6 bases; nucleotides outside the gene matches: 12. The CDR3 here is CASYIRTGNSQPQHF. Here the CDR3 DNA reads TGTGCCAGTTACATTAGGACAGGGAACAGTCAGCCCCAGCATTTT.

Only a few counts were recorded for this clonotype. J is TRBJ1-5 and V is TRBV6-1; a weak D match, TRBD1 (6 bases). This CDR3 region has 16 residues. Germline-derived CDR1 and CDR2 are MNHNS and SASEGT. With 6 bases removed from V and 2 bases from J, the gap between germline ends came to 17 bases. CDR3 DNA: TGTGCCAGCAGCCCTCAGGGGCGGCTCGGCAATCAGCCCCAGCATTTT. It codes for CASSPQGRLGNQPQHF.

The V gene is TRBV29-1, the J gene TRBJ1-2, with 7 nucleotides matching TRBD1. This CDR3 contains 12 residues. CDR1 and CDR2 (germline): SQVTM, ANQGSEA. Trimming cost V 6 bases and J 6 bases; bases outside gene matches: 7. CDR3 nucleotides: TGCAGCGTAGGCGACAGGGCCAATGGCTACACCTTC. It codes for CSVGDRANGYTF.

This clonotype has at least ten counts. The genes are TRBV9 and TRBJ1-6, with D tentatively TRBD1 (5 bases). With 0 bases removed from V and 5 bases from J, the gap between germline ends came to 15 bases. This CDR3 is 17 amino acids long. Germline CDR1 and CDR2: SGDLS and YYNGEE. This CDR3 is CASSVDYRPSDNSPLHF. The CDR3 DNA sequence: TGTGCCAGCAGCGTAGATTACAGGCCTTCAGATAATTCACCCCTCCACTTT.

This sequence joins TRBV2 and TRBJ1-6; D uncertain. Germline CDR1 reads SNHLY; CDR2 reads FYNNEI. Trimming stripped 4 bases from V and 7 bases from J, with 14 bases between. This CDR3 is built from 15 residues. The CDR3 spells CASSVETSRNSPLHF. CDR3 sequence (DNA): TGTGCCAGCAGTGTGGAAACGAGTCGGAATTCACCCCTCCACTTT.

This clonotype was recorded at least ten times. The CDR3 reads CASSEGAGANSRQYF. CDR3 DNA: TGTGCCAGCAGTGAAGGGGCAGGGGCAAATTCACGGCAGTACTTC. V and J are TRBV2 and TRBJ2-7; maybe TRBD1 (6 bases). The V end lost 1 base, the J end lost 9 bases, and 19 bases lay between the germline ends. The CDR3 contains 15 residues. Germline V gene data show CDR1 as SNHLY and CDR2 as FYNNEI.

The V call is TRBV9, the J call TRBJ2-1, with D unclear. The ends were cut back, 2 bases at V and 0 bases at J, with 6 bases in the middle. CDR3 length equals 14 residues. The germline V gene encodes CDR1 SGDLS and CDR2 YYNGEE. CDR3 region: CASSVAHSYNEQFF. The CDR3 bases are TGTGCCAGCAGCGTGGCCCACTCCTACAATGAGCAGTTCTTC.

V and J are TRBV19 and TRBJ1-1, with D possibly matching TRBD1 (5 bases). Germline values: CDR1 LNHDA, CDR2 SQIVND (reference sequence). Trimming shortened V by 1 base and J by 10 bases, and 16 bases separated the two germline ends. The CDR3 consists of 14 residues. DNA for the CDR3: TGTGCCAGTAGTATAGTAGCTGCCTTCGGGGGAGCTTTCTTT. It specifies CASSIVAAFGGAFF. Together with reference TRBV19 and TRBJ1-1, the CDR3 gives the full variable domain: DGGITQSPKYLFRKEGQNVTLSCEQNLNHDAMYWYRQDPGQGLRLIYYSQIVNDFQKGDIAEGYSVSREKKESFPLTVTSAQKNPTAFYLCASSIVAAFGGAFFGQGTRLTVV.

Notes on this clonotype: A much larger clonotype is one base distant, so this may be a read error. The gene calls are TRBV7-9 and TRBJ2-7; D perhaps matches TRBD1 (5 bases). The germline V gene has CDR1 SEHNR and CDR2 FQNEAQ (reference sequence). This CDR3 is built from 14 residues. The CDR3 spells CVSEAGHRNYEQYF. CDR3 in DNA: TGTGTCAGCGAGGCAGGGCATAGGAACTACGAGCAGTACTTC.

As for this clonotype: Given a much more abundant clone one base away, this may be a read error. J is TRBJ2-7 and V is TRBV9; 7 nucleotides match TRBD1. Germline V gives CDR1 SGDLS, CDR2 YYNGEE. CDR3 size: 15 residues. The CDR3 spells CDSSAGSTGAYEQYF. As DNA, the CDR3 is TGTGACAGCAGCGCAGGATCTACAGGGGCCTACGAGCAGTACTTC.

This clonotype has more than one count but fewer than ten. This chain links TRBV2 with TRBJ2-3; 7 nucleotides match TRBD2. Germline CDR1 is SNHLY and CDR2 is FYNNEI. V shed 10 bases and J 2 bases; nucleotides not matched to a gene: 15. The CDR3 length is 16 residues. CDR3 DNA: TGTGCCAACACCCCGGGAGGAGCCTGGGACACAGATACGCAGTATTTT. This codes for CANTPGGAWDTDTQYF.

This clonotype occurred a few times. The chain carries TRBV15 and TRBJ1-2; no firm D call. Germline V gene lookup returns CDR1 LNHNV and CDR2 YYDKDF (reference sequence). Trimming removed 9 bases from V and 3 bases from J, with 8 bases in between. There are 11 residues in the CDR3. CDR3 in DNA: TGTGCCACTCATCAGGACTATGGCTACACCTTC. Translating it yields CATHQDYGYTF. Full variable domain (missing parts from reference TRBV15 and TRBJ1-2): DAMVIQNPRYQVTQFGKPVTLSCSQTLNHNVMYWYQQKSSQAPKLLFHYYDKDFNNEADTPDNFQSRRPNTSFCFLDIRSPGLGDTAMYLCATHQDYGYTFGSGTRLTVV.

As regards this clonotype: A much larger clonotype is one base distant, so this may be a read error. The chain recombines TRBV7-8 with TRBJ1-1; D call uncertain. The CDR3 covers 12 residues. From germline, CDR1 is SGHVS and CDR2 FQNEAQ. The CDR3 here is CASSPYRTGAFF. The CDR3 nucleotides read TGTGCCAGCAGCCCCTATCGGACTGGAGCTTTCTTT.

The chain recombines TRBV3-1 with TRBJ1-6; possible D gene TRBD1, 5 bases. Trimming took 2 bases from V and 7 from J, leaving 9 bases between them. Germline V gene data show CDR1 as LGHDT and CDR2 as YNNKEL (reference sequence). The CDR3 spans 14 residues. This CDR3 is CASSQRTSNSPLHF. The CDR3 DNA reads TGTGCCAGCAGCCAACGGACATCGAATTCACCCCTCCACTTT.

This clonotype was picked up a small number of times. The chain carries TRBV20-1 and TRBJ2-5; no definite D call. CDR3 length: 13 amino acids. Germline V lookup: CDR1 DFQATT, CDR2 SNEGSKA (reference sequence). V was pared by 0 bases and J by 4 bases, with 9 bases between. The CDR3 nucleotides are TGCAGTGCTAGAGATCTCACGGTAGAGACCCAGTACTTC. This codes for CSARDLTVETQYF.

This clonotype was recorded a few times. This may arise from a read error, as a much more abundant clone is one base away. The chain has TRBV6-1 and TRBJ1-3, with 7 nucleotides matching TRBD1. The CDR3 sequence is 15 residues long. CDR1 and CDR2 (germline): MNHNS, SASEGT. The CDR3 DNA reads TGTGCCCGCAGGGGGGACTTACCCTCTGGAAACACCATATATTTT. This sequence encodes CARRGDLPSGNTIYF.

Points on this clonotype: Given a much more abundant clone one base away, this may be a read error. This sequence joins TRBV7-8 and TRBJ1-3; D uncertain. The CDR3 sequence is 16 residues long. Germline loops: CDR1 SGHVS, CDR2 FQNEAQ. For the CDR3, the DNA is TGTGCCGGCAGCTTAGTAGGAGGCTCAGCTGGAAACACCATATATTTT. Encoded protein: CAGSLVGGSAGNTIYF. Using reference TRBV7-8 and TRBJ1-3 for the parts outside the CDR3, the full variable domain is GAGVSQSPRYKVAKRGQDVALRCDPISGHVSLFWYQQALGQGPEFLTYFQNEAQLDKSGLPSDRFFAERPEGSVSTLKIQRTQQEDSAVYLCAGSLVGGSAGNTIYFGEGSWLTVV.

This clonotype was picked up a small number of times. The V gene is TRBV3-1, the J gene TRBJ2-3; 7 bases match TRBD1. The CDR3 spans 17 residues. The germline gives CDR1 LGHDT, CDR2 YNNKEL (reference sequence). Trimming at V came to 2 bases and at J to 2 bases, leaving 10 bases not matched to a gene. The CDR3 sequence: CASSQTRGQEPTDTQYF. In DNA, the CDR3 is TGTGCCAGCAGCCAAACCCGAGGACAGGAACCCACAGATACGCAGTATTTT.

At least ten counts were recorded for this clonotype. The chain couples TRBV13 to TRBJ1-6; D unresolved. Germline-derived CDR1 and CDR2 are PRHDT and FYEKMQ (reference sequence). This CDR3 spans 14 amino acids. Trimming pared 2 bases from V and 6 bases from J, leaving 8 bases between. The CDR3 DNA sequence: TGTGCCAGCAGCTTAAGGGCCATTAATTCACCCCTCCACTTT. Amino acid sequence: CASSLRAINSPLHF. Full variable domain (rest looked up from reference TRBV13 and TRBJ1-6): AAGVIQSPRHLIKEKRETATLKCYPIPRHDTVYWYQQGPGQDPQFLISFYEKMQSDKGSIPDRFSAQQFSDYHSELNMSSLELGDSALYFCASSLRAINSPLHFGNGTRLTVT.